The 20 T cell receptor beta chains in this list originate from one sample, sequenced in a study of read filtering for tumor transcriptome and immune sequencing. Molecular barcoded adaptors covering alpha/delta and beta/gamma chains were used on 400 ng RNA. TCRdb reprocessed the reads with MiXCR, giving one entry per CDR3 protein. Of approximately 24,000 distinct CDR3 sequences listed, 20% to 25% are singletons. Specimen: a population of CD138-negative cells sorted from bone marrow. The receptor set was obtained from a donor at least 40 years old with multiple myeloma.

This clonotype has only a few counts. The junction departs from the called germline gene at one end, perhaps through a read error. Here the CDR3 reads CAGSGREGVINEKLFF. CDR3 bases: TGTGCCGGCAGTGGTCGTGAAGGGGTCATTAATGAAAAACTGTTCTTT. The chain recombines TRBV28 with TRBJ1-4, with a possible D match to TRBD1 (5 bases). The CDR3 runs to 16 residues. Germline V gene lookup returns CDR1 MDHEN and CDR2 SYDVKM. Full variable domain (remainder filled in from reference TRBV28 and TRBJ1-4): DVKVTQSSRYLVKRTGEKVFLECVQDMDHENMFWYRQDPGLGLRLIYFSYDVKMKEKGDIPEGYSVSREKKERFSLILESASTNQTSMYLCAGSGREGVINEKLFFGSGTQLSVL.

This clonotype is medium-sized (0.01 to 0.1%) by share. This chain uses TRBV7-8 with TRBJ2-1; D unclear. The CDR3 contains 16 residues. Germline V CDR1 and CDR2: SGHVS, FQNEAQ. The V end was cut by 3 bases, the J end by 1 base, with 13 bases between. CDR3 DNA sequence: TGTGCCAGCAGCTTTCCAGCGCTGATTTCCTACAATGAGCAGTTCTTC. As protein: CASSFPALISYNEQFF.

With regard to this clonotype: One base away lies a much larger clone, so this may be a sequencing read error. The CDR3 nucleotides read TGCAGCGTTGAGACTAGCGGGAAACAAGAGACCCTGTACTTC. Its protein product is CSVETSGKQETLYF. V is TRBV29-1 and J is TRBJ2-5; 11 bases align to TRBD2. The length of the CDR3 is 14 residues. The germline CDR1 and CDR2 sequences are SQVTM and ANQGSEA.

This clonotype has a count of ten or more. The CDR3 loop reads CASSLHADSLAQYF. The CDR3 nucleotides read TGTGCCAGCAGCTTACACGCGGACAGTTTAGCGCAGTATTTT. This rearrangement joins TRBV7-3 to TRBJ2-3, with D perhaps TRBD1 (6 bases). Between the trimmed V and J ends, which lost 2 bases and 10 bases, there was a span of 16 bases. This CDR3 has 14 residues. From germline, CDR1 is SGHTA and CDR2 FQGTGA.

The V gene is TRBV19, the J gene TRBJ2-1, with 13 bases lining up with TRBD2. This CDR3 is built from 14 residues. Germline CDR1 LNHDA, CDR2 SQIVND (reference sequence). V was pared by 6 bases and J by 15 bases, with 11 bases of the junction left unmatched. This CDR3 reads CASRPSGTSGALFF. DNA for the CDR3: TGTGCCAGTAGGCCCTCCGGGACTAGCGGGGCCCTGTTCTTC.

This clonotype has at least ten counts. This rearrangement joins TRBV10-2 to TRBJ1-5; unclear D gene. Germline V gene lookup returns CDR1 WSHSY and CDR2 SAAADI. V gave up 10 bases and J gave up 10 bases, with 32 bases separating them. The CDR3 length is 17 residues. This CDR3 is CATWFGREEGVKSPQHF. CDR3 nucleotide sequence: TGCGCCACCTGGTTTGGGAGGGAGGAAGGTGTAAAAAGCCCCCAGCATTTT.

This clonotype turned up a few times. This sequence joins TRBV6-2 or TRBV6-3 and TRBJ2-5; D might be TRBD2 (5 bases). Per the germline V gene, CDR1 is MNHEY and CDR2 is SVGEGT. This CDR3 is built from 17 residues. V lost 0 bases, J lost 5 bases, and 19 bases lay in between. The CDR3 protein is CASSYSQHFDSEETQYF. CDR3 DNA sequence: TGTGCCAGCAGTTACTCGCAACACTTTGATAGCGAGGAGACCCAGTACTTC.

This sequence joins TRBV12-3 or TRBV12-4 and TRBJ1-5, with D possibly being TRBD1 (6 bases). The V and J ends lost 7 bases and 5 bases respectively, with 9 bases between them. The CDR3 is 12 residues long. As DNA, the CDR3 is TGTGCCAGCACCTACAGGGATCAGCCCCAGCATTTT. It specifies CASTYRDQPQHF.

This clonotype occurred many times. V usage is TRBV4-1 and J usage is TRBJ1-6, with TRBD1 matching over 10 bases. The germline CDR1 and CDR2 sequences are MGHRA and YSYEKL. V trimming: 0 bases; J trimming: 5 bases; junction bases outside the gene matches: 7. CDR3 size: 18 residues. This CDR3 reads CASSQDPTGGANNSPLHF. The CDR3 nucleotides are TGCGCCAGCAGCCAAGATCCGACAGGGGGCGCCAATAATTCACCCCTCCACTTT.

Many counts were recorded for this clonotype. The rearrangement uses TRBV27 and TRBJ2-2; D is ambiguous. This CDR3 region has 12 residues. The V and J ends lost 10 bases and 6 bases respectively, with 12 bases between them. From germline, CDR1 is MNHEY and CDR2 SMNVEV (reference sequence). CDR3 DNA sequence: TGTGCCACCATAATAGATTCCGGGGAGCTGTTTTTT. It encodes CATIIDSGELFF.

The J gene is TRBJ2-2, the V gene TRBV19, with 8 bases lining up with TRBD1. V lost 9 bases, J lost 6 bases, and 12 bases stayed unmatched. The CDR3 runs 15 residues. Germline V lookup: CDR1 LNHDA, CDR2 SQIVND (reference sequence). The CDR3 protein is CASAFRTGSAGELFF. The CDR3 DNA reads TGTGCCAGCGCATTCCGGACAGGGAGCGCCGGGGAGCTGTTTTTT.

This clonotype was detected ten times or more. V gene TRBV7-9 combines with J gene TRBJ1-1, with TRBD1 as a possible D gene (6 bases). This CDR3 comprises 14 residues. V was shortened by 6 bases and J by 1 base, with 12 bases between the two germline ends. Germline loops: CDR1 SEHNR, CDR2 FQNEAQ (reference sequence). The CDR3 sequence is CASRPQGANTEAFF. The CDR3 nucleotides are TGTGCCAGCAGACCACAGGGAGCGAACACTGAAGCTTTCTTT.

This clonotype was counted a few times. A much larger clone lies a single base off, so this may be a read error. The chain combines TRBV6-5 with TRBJ2-1; 13 bases line up with TRBD2. This CDR3 is built from 15 residues. Germline trimming cut 7 bases from V and 9 bases from J; bases unmatched to any gene: 9. The germline CDR1 and CDR2 sequences are MNHEY and SVGAGI. DNA of the CDR3: TGTGCCAGCACCCGCCCACTAGCGGGGGGGTCTGAGCAGTTCTTC. Translation gives CASTRPLAGGSEQFF.

In this sample, this clonotype turned up a few times. This rearrangement joins TRBV6-2 or TRBV6-3 to TRBJ2-7; D gene uncertain. Per the germline V gene, CDR1 is MNHEY and CDR2 is SVGEGT. The CDR3 consists of 11 residues. The V end was cut by 2 bases, the J end by 6 bases, with 5 bases between. For the CDR3, the DNA is TGTGCCAGCAGTTACGTCTCCGAGCAGTACTTC. This encodes CASSYVSEQYF.

The gene calls are TRBV12-3 or TRBV12-4 and TRBJ1-2; the D gene is possibly TRBD1 (5 bases). The CDR3 covers 15 residues. V was trimmed by 6 bases and J by 4 bases, leaving 18 bases between them. The CDR3 DNA is TGTGCCAGCAGGCTGGCACAGGCGATTTCCTATGGCTACACCTTC. Translating gives CASRLAQAISYGYTF.

The chain is built from TRBV7-8 and TRBJ2-3; TRBD2 aligns across 7 bases. V was clipped by 6 bases and J by 3 bases; unmatched bases: 15. The CDR3 is 17 residues long. Germline V gene lookup returns CDR1 SGHVS and CDR2 FQNEAQ. CDR3 nucleotide sequence: TGTGCCAGCAGATTAACCGGGTCCTGGGGGGGGACAGATACGCAGTATTTT. It translates to CASRLTGSWGGTDTQYF.

This clonotype was seen a handful of times. This chain joins TRBV6-1 and TRBJ2-3; D is undetermined. Germline CDR1 and CDR2: MNHNS and SASEGT. The V gene lost 11 bases and the J gene lost 4 bases, with 19 bases spanning the gap. The length of the CDR3 is 14 residues. CDR3 amino acids: CAARRAGSADTQYF. Written as DNA, the CDR3 is TGTGCCGCTCGACGAGCAGGCTCGGCAGATACGCAGTATTTT.

Concerning this clonotype: This sequence may be a read error, since a much larger clone differs from it by one base. V and J are TRBV4-1 and TRBJ1-6, with D possibly TRBD1 on 6 matching bases. The V end lost 6 bases, the J end lost 4 bases, and 16 bases lay between the germline ends. The CDR3 is made up of 16 amino acids. The germline V gene encodes CDR1 MGHRA and CDR2 YSYEKL. Here the CDR3 reads CASRQGPLEYNSPLHF. The CDR3 DNA reads as TGCGCCAGCAGACAGGGTCCCTTAGAGTATAATTCACCCCTCCACTTT.

With regard to this clonotype: A read error is possible here, since a much larger clone lies one base away. The V call is TRBV5-1, the J call TRBJ2-1, with D possibly TRBD2 on 6 matching bases. The germline gives CDR1 SGHRS, CDR2 YFSETQ. The V gene lost 2 bases and the J gene lost 6 bases, with 9 bases spanning the gap. The CDR3 covers 13 residues. This chain's CDR3 is CASSLHGGNEQFF. CDR3 DNA sequence: TGCGCCAGCAGCTTACACGGGGGCAATGAGCAGTTCTTC.

This chain joins TRBV6-5 and TRBJ1-2; D not resolved. The CDR3 extends over 13 amino acids. Trimming removed 8 bases at V and 4 bases at J, with 14 bases between. CDR1 and CDR2 from the germline V gene are MNHEY and SVGAGI. CDR3 sequence (DNA): TGTGCCAGCCCCCGACCTCGTTTCTATGGCTACACCTTC. It translates to CASPRPRFYGYTF.